This T cell receptor (beta chain) appears in the sequencing data of a study of blood T cell repertoires in COVID-19. As for the study in general: Collection of acute and convalescent COVID-19 samples took place in the United States, Italy and Spain.

Assay: immunoSEQ multiplex PCR; the TCRdb copy retains only in-frame clones and omits some. This table has approximately 380,000 clones, about 89% appearing once. Trimming shortened V by 5 bases and J by 6 bases, and 16 bases separated the two germline ends. The CDR3 is made up of 13 amino acids. The V gene's germline CDR1 is GTSNPN and CDR2 SVGIG (reference sequence). Participants, roughly 18 to 90 years old, spanned around 25 US areas. Cohorts were assigned according to the clinical history that participants reported. Within 2 weeks of study entry, exposed participants had contacted a PCR-confirmed or clinician-diagnosed COVID-19 case.

The sample consisted of PBMCs or T cells enriched from blood (not recorded which). This chain connects TRBV30 to TRBJ1-2, with D perhaps TRBD1 (5 bases). The sequence came from a woman in her 40s who had been exposed to COVID-19. CDR3 region: CAWRRKGWDGYTF. The DNA of the CDR3 is TGTGCCTGGCGACGTAAGGGGTGGGATGGCTACACCTTC.